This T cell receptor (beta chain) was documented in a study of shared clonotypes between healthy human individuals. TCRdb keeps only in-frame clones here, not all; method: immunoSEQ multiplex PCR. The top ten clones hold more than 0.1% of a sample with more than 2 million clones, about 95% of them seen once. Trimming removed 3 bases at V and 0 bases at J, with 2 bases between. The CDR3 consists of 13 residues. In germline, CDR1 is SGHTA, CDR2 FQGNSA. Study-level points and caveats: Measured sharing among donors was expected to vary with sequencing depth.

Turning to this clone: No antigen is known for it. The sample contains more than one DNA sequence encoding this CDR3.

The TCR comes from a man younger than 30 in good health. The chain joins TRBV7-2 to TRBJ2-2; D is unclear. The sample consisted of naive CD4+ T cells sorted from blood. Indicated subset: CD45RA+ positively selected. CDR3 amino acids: CASSFPNTGELFF. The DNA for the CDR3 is TGTGCCAGCAGCTTTCCGAACACCGGGGAGCTGTTTTTT.